This paragraph reports one TCR beta chain. Its target is not known. With 60 Vbeta and 13 Jbeta primers, the PCR was carried out. Some clones are missing from TCRdb's copy, which holds only in-frame ones; the method was immunoSEQ multiplex PCR. The data show approximately 150,000 clones, about four fifths seen once. The V gene's germline CDR1 is LGHNA and CDR2 YNFKEQ. This CDR3 comprises 17 residues. Deletions cut 0 bases from V and 4 bases from J, with 16 bases between. These data are taken from a study of cytomegalovirus exposure and HLA in healthy donors. Study results and limitations: The study had only CMV serostatus as immune exposure information. In all likelihood, a cluster of highly shared sequence variants was a sequencing artifact. Analysis performed later showed TCR beta chains linked to HLA being more clonally expanded than equally common others.

This TCR derives from a woman between 50 and 59 years old in good health and CMV-seronegative. Specimen: PBMCs. This sequence joins TRBV4-2 and TRBJ1-5; D possibly corresponds to TRBD1 (6 bases). In DNA, the CDR3 is TGTGCCAGCAGCCAAGACCCCCTTGCGACAGGAAATCAGCCCCAGCATTTT. It encodes CASSQDPLATGNQPQHF.